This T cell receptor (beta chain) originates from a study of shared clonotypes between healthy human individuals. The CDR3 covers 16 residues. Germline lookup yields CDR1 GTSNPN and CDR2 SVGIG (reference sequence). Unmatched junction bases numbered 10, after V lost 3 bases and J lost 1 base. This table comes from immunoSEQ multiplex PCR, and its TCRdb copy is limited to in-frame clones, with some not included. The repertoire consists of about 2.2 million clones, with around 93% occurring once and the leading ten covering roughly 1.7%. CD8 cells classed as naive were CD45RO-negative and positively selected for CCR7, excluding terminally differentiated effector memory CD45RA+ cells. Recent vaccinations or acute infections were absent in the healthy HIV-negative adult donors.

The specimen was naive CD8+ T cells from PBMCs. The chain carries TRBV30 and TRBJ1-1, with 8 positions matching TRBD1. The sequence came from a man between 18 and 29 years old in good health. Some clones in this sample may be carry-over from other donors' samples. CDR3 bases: TGTGCCTGGAGCGTCTTTCAGGGGGCCGGGAACACTGAAGCTTTCTTT. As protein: CAWSVFQGAGNTEAFF.